These 21 T cell receptor beta chains share one sample of origin, sequenced in a study of CD8+ T cells in alopecia areata. Noted treatment: oral pan-JAK inhibitor, 5-10 mg twice daily. Punch biopsies of lesional scalp, plus peripheral blood, were taken from alopecia areata patients. Extraction of RNA preceded its reverse transcription into cDNA, which served as the sequencing template. Only in-frame clones appear in the TCRdb table, and some are missing; sequencing was by immunoSEQ multiplex PCR. The table lists around 19,000 clones, around 60% of them singletons. Sequencing used skin, obtained at week 4, from a patient treated with tofacitinib. These receptors were taken from a human donor with alopecia areata.

By share, this clone ranks as medium-sized. The chain joins TRBV7-2 to TRBJ2-2, with 7 nucleotides matching TRBD1. The V gene's germline CDR1 is SGHTA and CDR2 FQGNSA. The length of the CDR3 is 15 residues. Trimming cost V 5 bases and J 3 bases; bases outside gene matches: 6. Here the CDR3 DNA reads TGTGCCAGCAGCCCCCGGGGACAGCACACCGGGGAGCTGTTTTTT. This codes for CASSPRGQHTGELFF.

The chain uses TRBV28 and TRBJ2-1; D possibly uses TRBD1 or TRBD2 (6 bases each). CDR1 and CDR2 (germline): MDHEN, SYDVKM. The CDR3 has 17 residues. V shed 6 bases and J shed 8 bases, with 26 bases lying between them. As DNA, the CDR3 is TGTGCCAGCAGCCACTCTACCTTCCCTCGGGGGCAGGATGAGCAGTTCTTC. Its protein product is CASSHSTFPRGQDEQFF.

The V gene is TRBV27, the J gene TRBJ2-2; D unresolved. V dropped 6 bases and J dropped 5 bases, with 7 bases sitting between them. Germline lookup yields CDR1 MNHEY and CDR2 SMNVEV (reference sequence). CDR3 length: 12 amino acids. As DNA, the CDR3 is TGTGCCAGCAGAGGCTCGACCGGGGAGCTGTTTTTT. It encodes CASRGSTGELFF.

The table lists this clone with a few counts. CDR3 sequence (DNA): TGTGCCAGCTCACCACCAGGCTCCTACAATGAGCAGTTCTTC. Protein sequence: CASSPPGSYNEQFF. This rearrangement joins TRBV18 to TRBJ2-1; D remains unclear. In germline, CDR1 is KGHSH, CDR2 LQKENI. This CDR3 is built from 14 residues. V was cut by 0 bases and J by 0 bases, with 3 bases left in between.

This clone was counted only a few times. V gene TRBV6-6 combines with J gene TRBJ2-5; 7 nucleotides line up with TRBD1. Trimming removed 7 bases from V and 5 bases from J; junction bases left unmatched: 10. The germline gives CDR1 MNHNY, CDR2 SVGAGI (reference sequence). This CDR3 region has 14 residues. The CDR3 sequence is CASKDTGDRETQYF. Here the CDR3 DNA reads TGTGCCAGCAAAGACACAGGGGACCGGGAGACCCAGTACTTC.

This clone was picked up a small number of times. The chain uses TRBV6-6 and TRBJ1-5; D not resolved. Looked up from germline, CDR1 is MNHNY and CDR2 is SVGAGI (reference sequence). This CDR3 comprises 14 residues. Trimming removed 5 bases from V and 7 bases from J, with 15 bases in between. This CDR3 is CASSTAVGVQPQHF. CDR3 nucleotides: TGTGCCAGCAGTACAGCCGTCGGGGTGCAGCCCCAGCATTTT.

The gene calls are TRBV4-3 and TRBJ2-5, with 9 bases fitting TRBD2. This CDR3 has 16 amino acids. The V gene's germline CDR1 is LGHNA and CDR2 YSLEER. Germline trimming cut 4 bases from V and 5 bases from J; bases unmatched to any gene: 11. This CDR3 is CASSLIVGAGGETQYF. Here the CDR3 DNA reads TGCGCCAGCAGCCTTATAGTTGGGGCGGGGGGGGAGACCCAGTACTTC.

The V call is TRBV11-2, the J call TRBJ2-5, with D perhaps matching TRBD1 (7 bases). TRBJ2-7 explains the end of the DNA better; the J call may be wrong. Germline V gene sequence: CDR1 SGHAT, CDR2 FQNNGV. This CDR3 is built from 12 residues. The CDR3 is CASTAGGYEQYF. CDR3 in DNA: TGTGCCAGCACCGCAGGGGGGTACGAGCAGTACTTC.

CDR3 DNA sequence: TGTGCCAGCAGAACAGGGATCCAAGAGACCCAGTACTTC. Protein sequence: CASRTGIQETQYF. The rearrangement joins TRBV5-4 to TRBJ2-5, with a possible D match to TRBD1 (6 bases). Germline V gives CDR1 SGHNT, CDR2 YYREEE (reference sequence). The ends were cut back, 5 bases at V and 1 base at J, with 9 bases in the middle. The CDR3 has 13 amino acids. Filled out from reference TRBV5-4 and TRBJ2-5, the complete variable domain reads ETGVTQSPTHLIKTRGQQVTLRCSSQSGHNTVSWYQQALGQGPQFIFQYYREEENGRGNFPPRFSGLQFPNYSSELNVNALELDDSALYLCASRTGIQETQYFGPGTRLLVL.

Worth noting for this clone: The sample contains more than one DNA sequence encoding this CDR3. This chain uses TRBV6-1 with TRBJ2-2, with 8 bases fitting TRBD1. The germline V gene encodes CDR1 MNHNS and CDR2 SASEGT. The CDR3 runs to 13 residues. V was clipped by 8 bases and J by 1 base; unmatched bases: 0. CDR3 in DNA: TGTGCCAGCGACAGGGGGAACACCGGGGAGCTGTTTTTT. Translation: CASDRGNTGELFF.

This chain connects TRBV27 to TRBJ1-3; TRBD1 might be the D (5 bases). V lost 8 bases and J 0 bases, leaving 17 bases between the germline ends. Germline CDR1 and CDR2: MNHEY and SMNVEV (reference sequence). The CDR3 contains 16 residues. The CDR3 spells CASEAGPRVSGNTIYF. Written as DNA, the CDR3 is TGTGCCAGCGAAGCAGGGCCCCGCGTCTCTGGAAACACCATATATTTT.

This clone was seen a handful of times. V is TRBV5-4 and J is TRBJ2-3; 9 bases agree with TRBD2. This CDR3 spans 18 amino acids. Germline-derived CDR1 and CDR2 are SGHNT and YYREEE (reference sequence). J gave up 5 bases and V 1 base, and 14 bases lay outside the gene matches. CDR3 amino acids: CASSLRLAGGPMLDTQYF. Here the CDR3 DNA reads TGTGCCAGCAGCTTGCGTCTGGCGGGGGGGCCCATGTTAGATACGCAGTATTTT.

The chain has TRBV15 and TRBJ1-4; D call uncertain. Germline V CDR1 and CDR2: LNHNV, YYDKDF (reference sequence). CDR3 size: 14 residues. Trimming cost V 4 bases and J 0 bases, with 6 bases left between them. The chain's CDR3 is CATSKTATNEKLFF. DNA of the CDR3: TGTGCCACCAGCAAGACCGCAACTAATGAAAAACTGTTTTTT.

The CDR3 DNA reads TGTGCCAGCAGCTTAGGTCACAAGCCCCAGCATTTT. It specifies CASSLGHKPQHF. The genes are TRBV7-9 and TRBJ1-5, with unresolved D. The CDR3 sequence is 12 residues long. Germline V gene data show CDR1 as SEHNR and CDR2 as FQNEAQ (reference sequence). V was clipped by 1 base and J by 8 bases, with 6 bases between them. Together with reference TRBV7-9 and TRBJ1-5, the CDR3 gives the full variable domain: DTGVSQNPRHKITKRGQNVTFRCDPISEHNRLYWYRQTLGQGPEFLTYFQNEAQLEKSRLLSDRFSAERPKGSFSTLEIQRTEQGDSAMYLCASSLGHKPQHFGDGTRLSIL.

In its sample, this clone was seen a few times. The gene calls are TRBV7-8 and TRBJ2-1; TRBD1 is a possible D gene (6 bases). The V end lost 1 base, the J end lost 5 bases, and 9 bases lay between the germline ends. The germline V gene has CDR1 SGHVS and CDR2 FQNEAQ. This CDR3 region has 14 residues. CDR3 region: CASSLGTANNEQFF. CDR3 in DNA: TGTGCCAGCAGCTTAGGGACAGCAAACAATGAGCAGTTCTTC.

V gene TRBV4-3 combines with J gene TRBJ1-2; D remains ambiguous. The CDR3 is 13 residues long. The V and J ends lost 1 base and 1 base respectively, with 4 bases between them. Germline V gene data show CDR1 as LGHNA and CDR2 as YSLEER. This CDR3 is CASSQGLNYGYTF. CDR3 sequence (DNA): TGCGCCAGCAGCCAAGGACTTAACTATGGCTACACCTTC.

This rearrangement joins TRBV5-8 to TRBJ2-7; D not certain. CDR3 length: 11 residues. Per germline, CDR1 SGHTS and CDR2 YDEGEE. Trimming removed 0 bases at V and 12 bases at J, with 10 bases between. The CDR3 DNA reads TGTGCCAGCAGCTTGGGCCGGGCCGGGTACTTC. Its protein is CASSLGRAGYF.

The chain has TRBV7-8 and TRBJ2-5, with 11 bases that match TRBD2. Losses at the gene ends were 2 bases for V and 7 bases for J; bases not matched to a gene: 6. Germline-derived CDR1 and CDR2 are SGHVS and FQNEAQ. CDR3 length equals 15 residues. The CDR3 region has the DNA TGTGCCAGCAGCTTATCAGGACTAGCGGGCGGGACCCAGTACTTC. Its protein is CASSLSGLAGGTQYF.

About this clone itself: The CDR3 does not end in the conserved phenylalanine or tryptophan, so this is likely a read error. The J gene is TRBJ1-2, the V gene TRBV5-6; D is possibly TRBD1 (5 bases). V was clipped by 4 bases and J by 7 bases, with 20 bases between them. Germline loops: CDR1 SGHDT, CDR2 YYEEEE. CDR3 size: 15 residues. The CDR3 here is CASSATGTAKGGYTL. CDR3 in DNA: TGTGCCAGCAGCGCCACCGGGACGGCTAAGGGTGGCTACACCCTC.

The V and J genes are TRBV5-1 and TRBJ1-2; 7 nucleotides match TRBD1. The V segment lost 4 bases and the J segment 6 bases; nucleotides outside the gene matches: 3. The CDR3 covers 12 residues. Per the germline V gene, CDR1 is SGHRS and CDR2 is YFSETQ. Written as DNA, the CDR3 is TGCGCCAGCAGCACAGGGGCCCATGGCTACACCTTC. This encodes CASSTGAHGYTF.

This chain connects TRBV4-2 to TRBJ2-1; tentatively, D is TRBD1 or TRBD2 (6 bases each). The CDR3 spans 16 residues. Germline CDR1 and CDR2: LGHNA and YNFKEQ. The V gene lost 0 bases and the J gene lost 3 bases, with 12 bases spanning the gap. The CDR3 DNA reads TGTGCCAGCAGCCAAGAAACCAGGGGACTCTACAATGAGCAGTTCTTC. Translation gives CASSQETRGLYNEQFF.